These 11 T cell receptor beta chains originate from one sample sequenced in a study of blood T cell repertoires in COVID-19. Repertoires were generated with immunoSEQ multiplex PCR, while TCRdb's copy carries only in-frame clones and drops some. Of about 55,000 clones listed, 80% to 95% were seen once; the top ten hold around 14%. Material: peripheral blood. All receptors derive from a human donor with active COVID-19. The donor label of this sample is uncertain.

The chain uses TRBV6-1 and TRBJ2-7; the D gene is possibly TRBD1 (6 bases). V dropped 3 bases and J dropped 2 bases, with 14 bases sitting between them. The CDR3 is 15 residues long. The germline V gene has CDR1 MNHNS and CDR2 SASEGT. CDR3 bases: TGTGCCAGCAGTGATCCTCCGACAGGAACCTACGAGCAGTACGTC. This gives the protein CASSDPPTGTYEQYV.

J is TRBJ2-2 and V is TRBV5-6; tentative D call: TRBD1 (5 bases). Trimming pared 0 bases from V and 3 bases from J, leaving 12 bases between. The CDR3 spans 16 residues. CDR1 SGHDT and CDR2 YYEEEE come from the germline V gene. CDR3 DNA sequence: TGTGCCAGCAGCTTGGCCGATCAGGGTTACACCGGGGAGCTGTTTTTT. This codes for CASSLADQGYTGELFF.

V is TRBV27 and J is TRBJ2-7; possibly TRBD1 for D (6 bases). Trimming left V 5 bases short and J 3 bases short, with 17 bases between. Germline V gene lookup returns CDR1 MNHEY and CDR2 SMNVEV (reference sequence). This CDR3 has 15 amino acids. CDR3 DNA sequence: TGTGCCAGCAGTCTAAATGGGGGCCCCATCTACGAGCAGTACTTC. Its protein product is CASSLNGGPIYEQYF.

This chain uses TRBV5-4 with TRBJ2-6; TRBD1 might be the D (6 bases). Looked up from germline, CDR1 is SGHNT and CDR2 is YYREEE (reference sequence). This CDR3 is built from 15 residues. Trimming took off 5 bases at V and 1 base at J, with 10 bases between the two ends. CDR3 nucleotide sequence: TGTGCCAGCAGTAACAGGGCTTCTGGGGCCAACGTCCTGACTTTC. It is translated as CASSNRASGANVLTF.

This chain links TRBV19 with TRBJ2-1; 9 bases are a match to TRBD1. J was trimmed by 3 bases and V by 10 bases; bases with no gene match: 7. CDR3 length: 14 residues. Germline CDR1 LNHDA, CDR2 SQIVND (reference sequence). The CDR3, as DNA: TGTGCCACCTCCGGGACAGGGCACTACAATGAGCAGTTCTTC. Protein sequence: CATSGTGHYNEQFF.

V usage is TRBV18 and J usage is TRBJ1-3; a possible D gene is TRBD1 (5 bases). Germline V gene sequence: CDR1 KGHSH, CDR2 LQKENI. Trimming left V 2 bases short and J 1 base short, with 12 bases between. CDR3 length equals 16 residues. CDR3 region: CASSPDSSTSGNTIYF. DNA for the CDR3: TGTGCCAGCTCACCAGACAGCTCAACTTCTGGAAACACCATATATTTT.

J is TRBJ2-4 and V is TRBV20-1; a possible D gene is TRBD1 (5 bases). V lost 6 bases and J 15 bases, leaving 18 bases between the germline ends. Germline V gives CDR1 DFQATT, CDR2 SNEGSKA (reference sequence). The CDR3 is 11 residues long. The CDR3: CSAPRGTAVYF. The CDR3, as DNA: TGCAGTGCCCCTAGGGGAACGGCCGTGTACTTC.

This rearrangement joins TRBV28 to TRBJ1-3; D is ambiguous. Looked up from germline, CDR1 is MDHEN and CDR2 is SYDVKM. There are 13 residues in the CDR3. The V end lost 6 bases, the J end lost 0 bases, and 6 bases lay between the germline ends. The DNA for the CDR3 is TGTGCCAGCAGAGAACACTCTGGAAACACCATATATTTT. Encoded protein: CASREHSGNTIYF.

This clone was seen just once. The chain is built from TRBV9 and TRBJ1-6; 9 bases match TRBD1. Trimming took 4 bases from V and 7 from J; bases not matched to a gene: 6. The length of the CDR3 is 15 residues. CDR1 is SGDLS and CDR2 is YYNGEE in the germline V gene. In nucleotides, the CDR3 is TGTGCCAGCAGCACTACAGGGGGCGGAAATTCACCCCTCCACTTT. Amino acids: CASSTTGGGNSPLHF.

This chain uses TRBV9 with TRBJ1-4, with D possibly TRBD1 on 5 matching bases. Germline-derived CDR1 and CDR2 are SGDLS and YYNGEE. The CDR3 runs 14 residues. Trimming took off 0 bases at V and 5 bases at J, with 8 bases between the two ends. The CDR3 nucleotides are TGTGCCAGCAGCGTAGGACAGACCAATGAAAAACTGTTTTTT. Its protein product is CASSVGQTNEKLFF.

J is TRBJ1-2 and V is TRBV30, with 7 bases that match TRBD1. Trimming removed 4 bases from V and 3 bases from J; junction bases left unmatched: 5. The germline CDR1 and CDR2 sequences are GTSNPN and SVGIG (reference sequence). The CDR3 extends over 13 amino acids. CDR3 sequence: CAWNQGQDYGYTF. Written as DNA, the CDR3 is TGTGCCTGGAATCAAGGACAGGACTATGGCTACACCTTC.